These T cell receptor beta chains were read from a single sample in a study of Ad26.COV2.S vaccination and SARS-CoV-2 variants. Data came from immunoSEQ multiplex PCR; TCRdb stores just in-frame clones and leaves some out. The repertoire has hundreds of thousands of clones, around nine tenths of them found once; the top ten carry about 3.5%. Sample: peripheral blood, taken in a trial of Ad26.COV2.S vaccine versus placebo. These receptors came from a person between 18 and 65 years old who received the Ad26.COV2.S COVID-19 vaccine or a placebo. The CDR3 runs from the conserved cysteine through the conserved F or W. D genes are given only for firm matches. Expanded clones are given a class, and other clones once, few, many or no size at all.

clone_size	v_call	j_call	d_call	cdr3_aa	cdr3_nt
.	TRBV6-1	TRBJ2-7	.	CASSERGRTYEQYF	TGTGCCAGCAGTGAGCGGGGGCGTACCTACGAGCAGTACTTC
.	TRBV6-5	TRBJ1-2	.	CAGEELWGYGYTF	TGTGCGGGGGAAGAACTCTGGGGCTATGGCTACACCTTC
.	TRBV7-9	TRBJ2-1	.	CASSPMVVNEQFF	TGTGCCAGCAGCCCCATGGTTGTAAATGAGCAGTTCTTC
.	TRBV5-1	TRBJ2-3	TRBD1	CASTPDRYTDTQYF	TGCGCCAGCACCCCGGACAGGTATACAGATACGCAGTATTTT
.	TRBV19	TRBJ2-5	.	CASSIGPSRETQYF	TGTGCCAGTAGTATAGGGCCGAGTCGGGAGACCCAGTACTTC
once	TRBV6-1	TRBJ1-1	.	CASTRSANTEAFF	TGTGCCAGCACCCGGTCTGCGAACACTGAAGCTTTCTTT
.	TRBV9	TRBJ2-5	TRBD2	CASSADSGGTQTQYF	TGTGCCAGCAGCGCTGATAGCGGGGGGACTCAGACCCAGTACTTC
.	TRBV19	TRBJ2-1	.	CAGGRGGEQFF	TGTGCCGGCGGGCGGGGTGGTGAGCAGTTCTTC
once	TRBV7-3	TRBJ2-1	.	CASSSTRGLYNEQFF	TGTGCCAGCAGCTCTACCAGGGGTCTTTACAATGAGCAGTTCTTC
.	TRBV14	TRBJ1-6	TRBD1	CASSHRDRNSPLHF	TGTGCCAGCAGCCATCGGGACAGGAATTCACCCCTCCACTTT
.	TRBV6-1	TRBJ2-1	TRBD2	CASSEGRGAYNEQFF	TGTGCCAGCAGTGAAGGGCGGGGGGCCTACAATGAGCAGTTCTTC
.	TRBV30	TRBJ2-2	.	CAWSVRPGELFF	TGTGCCTGGAGTGTAAGACCCGGGGAGCTGTTTTTT
.	TRBV12-5	TRBJ2-5	.	CASGLVVGRNQETQYF	TGTGCTAGTGGTTTGGTTGTGGGCCGGAACCAAGAGACCCAGTACTTC
.	TRBV4-2	TRBJ1-2	.	CASSQEVAGPNYGYTF	TGTGCCAGCAGCCAAGAAGTGGCAGGTCCTAACTATGGCTACACCTTC
.	TRBV5-1	TRBJ2-5	TRBD1	CASSLQGLPQETQYF	TGCGCCAGCAGCTTACAGGGGCTCCCTCAAGAGACCCAGTACTTC
.	TRBV9	TRBJ2-3	TRBD1	CASSATGGSADTQYF	TGTGCCAGCAGCGCGACAGGGGGGTCGGCAGATACGCAGTATTTT
.	TRBV7-8	TRBJ2-1	TRBD2	CASSLVGRTSGNNEQFF	TGTGCCAGCAGCTTAGTTGGGCGGACTAGCGGAAACAATGAGCAGTTCTTC
.	TRBV3-1/TRBV3-2	TRBJ1-4	.	CASSLRVPTNEKLFF	TGTGCCAGCAGCCTGCGAGTACCAACTAATGAAAAACTGTTTTTT
.	TRBV5-1	TRBJ1-5	.	CASSFISGNQPQHF	TGCGCCAGCAGCTTTATTTCGGGCAATCAGCCCCAGCATTTT
.	TRBV11-2	TRBJ1-5	.	CASSLAGRYQPQHF	TGTGCCAGCAGCTTAGCAGGGCGTTATCAGCCCCAGCATTTT
.	TRBV7-8	TRBJ2-7	TRBD2	CASSFVGLAGYSREQYF	TGTGCCAGCAGCTTTGTCGGACTAGCGGGGTACTCACGCGAGCAGTACTTC
.	TRBV5-6	TRBJ2-7	TRBD1	CASSATGPSSYEQYF	TGTGCCAGCAGTGCGACAGGGCCTAGCTCCTACGAGCAGTACTTC
.	TRBV10-3	TRBJ1-6	.	CAISELSYNSPLHF	TGTGCCATCAGTGAACTCTCCTATAATTCACCCCTCCACTTT
.	TRBV18	TRBJ1-3	TRBD1	CASSTGDRAGNTIYF	TGTGCCAGCTCCACTGGGGACAGGGCTGGAAACACCATATATTTT
.	TRBV4-3	TRBJ1-1	TRBD1	CASSQVSRGRVNTEAFF	TGCGCCAGCAGCCAAGTCTCCAGGGGGCGCGTGAACACTGAAGCTTTCTTT
.	TRBV5-1	TRBJ2-5	.	CASSTGAGFRETQYF	TGCGCCAGCAGCACCGGAGCCGGGTTCCGAGAGACCCAGTACTTC
once	TRBV11-2	TRBJ1-3	TRBD1	CASSFRDRVGNTIYF	TGTGCCAGCAGCTTCCGGGACAGGGTGGGAAACACCATATATTTT
.	TRBV9	TRBJ2-7	TRBD1	CASSVQGGTGYEQYF	TGTGCCAGCAGCGTACAAGGGGGGACAGGCTACGAGCAGTACTTC
.	TRBV5-1	TRBJ2-2	.	CASSLAGDRGELFF	TGCGCCAGCAGCTTGGCCGGGGACCGCGGGGAGCTGTTTTTT
.	TRBV29-1	TRBJ1-2	.	CSVNDRGFGYTF	TGCAGCGTCAATGACCGCGGTTTTGGCTACACCTTC
.	TRBV30	TRBJ1-4	.	CAWSVDSGWDEKLFF	TGTGCCTGGAGCGTGGACTCGGGGTGGGATGAAAAACTGTTTTTT
few	TRBV11-2	TRBJ1-2	TRBD1	CASSPTGGNYGYTF	TGTGCCAGCAGCCCGACAGGGGGCAACTATGGCTACACCTTC
.	TRBV15	TRBJ2-1	TRBD1	CATSSYGQGDYNEQFF	TGTGCCACCAGCAGCTACGGACAGGGTGACTACAATGAGCAGTTCTTC
few	TRBV15	TRBJ1-6	.	CATSRVQGSSPLHF	TGTGCCACCAGCAGAGTCCAGGGTAGTTCACCCCTCCACTTT
.	TRBV7-9	TRBJ2-3	.	CASSPWGLRGDTQYF	TGTGCCAGCAGCCCCTGGGGGTTGAGGGGAGATACGCAGTATTTT
.	TRBV7-2	TRBJ2-7	TRBD2	CASSSSGGAYEQYF	TGTGCCAGCAGCTCTAGCGGGGGGGCCTACGAGCAGTACTTC
many	TRBV5-5	TRBJ2-3	.	CASSLGRGDNTQYF	TGTGCCAGCAGCTTGGGACGGGGGGACAATACGCAGTATTTT
.	TRBV30	TRBJ2-7	.	CAWSDTDVYEQYF	TGTGCCTGGAGTGATACAGATGTCTACGAGCAGTACTTC
.	TRBV5-1	TRBJ2-3	.	CASSPQGTAHTDTQYF	TGCGCCAGCAGCCCCCAGGGGACCGCCCACACAGATACGCAGTATTTT
.	TRBV9	TRBJ2-7	TRBD2	CASSARTSGATSADEQYF	TGTGCCAGCAGCGCTCGGACTAGCGGGGCTACCTCTGCTGACGAGCAGTACTTC
few	TRBV5-1	TRBJ1-5	.	CASSSITGGQPQHF	TGCGCCAGCAGCTCAATAACGGGTGGTCAGCCCCAGCATTTT
.	TRBV7-3	TRBJ2-7	TRBD1	CASRVRQGESSYEQYF	TGTGCCAGCAGGGTGAGACAGGGAGAAAGCTCCTACGAGCAGTACTTC
.	TRBV7-2	TRBJ2-7	.	CASSSLGGYEQYF	TGTGCCAGCAGCTCCCTCGGGGGCTACGAGCAGTACTTC
.	TRBV30	TRBJ1-1	.	CAWTLTETEAFF	TGTGCCTGGACCCTGACAGAGACGGAAGCTTTCTTT
.	TRBV7-9	TRBJ1-3	.	CASSLTSRADTIYF	TGTGCCAGCAGCTTAACCAGCAGGGCGGACACCATATATTTT
.	TRBV10-3	TRBJ1-3	.	CAISEWEGSGNTIYF	TGTGCCATCAGTGAGTGGGAGGGCTCTGGAAACACCATATATTTT
.	TRBV7-9	TRBJ1-5	.	CASSLYSGLGQPQHF	TGTGCCAGCAGCTTATATTCGGGTTTAGGCCAGCCCCAGCATTTT
.	TRBV4-2	TRBJ2-2	TRBD2	CASSQTTSGGFTGELFF	TGTGCCAGCAGCCAAACCACTAGCGGGGGGTTTACCGGGGAGCTGTTTTTT
.	TRBV5-1	TRBJ2-3	.	CASHQGFPASTDTQYF	TGCGCCAGCCACCAGGGGTTTCCAGCTAGCACAGATACGCAGTATTTT
.	TRBV13	TRBJ2-7	TRBD1	CASSLLGTGDYEQYF	TGTGCCAGCAGCTTACTGGGGACAGGGGACTACGAGCAGTACTTC
.	TRBV12-5	TRBJ1-2	.	CASGSSTNYGYTF	TGTGCTAGTGGTTCCAGTACTAACTATGGCTACACCTTC
.	TRBV15	TRBJ1-3	.	CATSITSRGGNTIYF	TGTGCCACCAGCATTACCAGCCGGGGTGGAAACACCATATATTTT